This T cell receptor (beta chain) appears in the sequencing data of a study of blood T cell repertoires in COVID-19. The method was immunoSEQ multiplex PCR; TCRdb's version includes in-frame clones alone and lacks a portion of them. The sample includes about 360,000 clones, about 87% of them seen just once. V lost 4 bases and J 7 bases, leaving 17 bases between the germline ends. Germline lookup yields CDR1 LNHDA and CDR2 SQIVND (reference sequence). The CDR3 totals 16 residues. The sample consisted of peripheral blood. The sequence was obtained from a human donor in a cohort sampled during active COVID-19. This chain joins TRBV19 and TRBJ1-6, with a weak D call TRBD1 (6 bases). The CDR3 nucleotides read TGTGCCAGTAGTACCTCGCCCGCGGGGGCGAATTCACCCCTCCACTTT. It translates to CASSTSPAGANSPLHF.